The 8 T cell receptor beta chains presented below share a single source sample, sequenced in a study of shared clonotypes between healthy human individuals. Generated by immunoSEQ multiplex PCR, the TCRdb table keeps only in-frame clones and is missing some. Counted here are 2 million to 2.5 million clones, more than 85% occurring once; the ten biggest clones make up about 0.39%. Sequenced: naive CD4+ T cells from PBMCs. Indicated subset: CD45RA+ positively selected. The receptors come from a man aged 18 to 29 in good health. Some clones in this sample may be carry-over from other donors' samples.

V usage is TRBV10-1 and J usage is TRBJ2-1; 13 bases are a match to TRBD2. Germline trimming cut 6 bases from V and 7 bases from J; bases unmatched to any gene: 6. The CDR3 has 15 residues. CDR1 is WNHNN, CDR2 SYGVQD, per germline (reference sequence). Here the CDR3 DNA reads TGCGCCAGCAGCTCCGGGACTAGCGGGAAGAATGAGCAGTTCTTC. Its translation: CASSSGTSGKNEQFF.

The CDR3 region has the DNA TGTGCCAGCAGGGGGGCCACTTTCCCCTACGAGCAGTACTTC. The encoded protein is CASRGATFPYEQYF. The chain has TRBV6-6 and TRBJ2-7, with D maybe TRBD1 (6 bases). CDR3 length: 14 amino acids. The germline V and J ends were trimmed by 6 bases and 2 bases, with 14 bases remaining between them. Germline V gives CDR1 MNHNY, CDR2 SVGAGI (reference sequence).

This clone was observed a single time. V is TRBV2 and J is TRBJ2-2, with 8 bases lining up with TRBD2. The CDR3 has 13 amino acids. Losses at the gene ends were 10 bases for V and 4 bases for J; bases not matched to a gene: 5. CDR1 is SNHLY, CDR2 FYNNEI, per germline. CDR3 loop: CATQRERTGELFF. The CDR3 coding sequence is TGTGCCACCCAGCGGGAGCGCACCGGGGAGCTGTTTTTT.

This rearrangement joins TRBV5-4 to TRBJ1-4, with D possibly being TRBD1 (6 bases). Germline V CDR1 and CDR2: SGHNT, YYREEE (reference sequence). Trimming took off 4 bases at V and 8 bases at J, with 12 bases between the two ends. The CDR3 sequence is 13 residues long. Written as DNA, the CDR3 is TGTGCCAGCAGCCGACAGGTCGGGGAAAAACTGTTTTTT. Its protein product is CASSRQVGEKLFF.

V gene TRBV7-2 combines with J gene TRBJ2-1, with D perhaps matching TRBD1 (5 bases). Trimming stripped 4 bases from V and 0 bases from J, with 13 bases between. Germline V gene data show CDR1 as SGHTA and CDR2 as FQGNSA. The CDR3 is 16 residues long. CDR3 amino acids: CASSWTKASSYNEQFF. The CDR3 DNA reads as TGTGCCAGCAGCTGGACAAAAGCGAGCTCCTACAATGAGCAGTTCTTC. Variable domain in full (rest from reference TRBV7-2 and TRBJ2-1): GAGVSQSPSNKVTEKGKDVELRCDPISGHTALYWYRQSLGQGLEFLIYFQGNSAPDKSGLPSDRFSAERTGGSVSTLTIQRTQQEDSAVYLCASSWTKASSYNEQFFGPGTRLTVL.

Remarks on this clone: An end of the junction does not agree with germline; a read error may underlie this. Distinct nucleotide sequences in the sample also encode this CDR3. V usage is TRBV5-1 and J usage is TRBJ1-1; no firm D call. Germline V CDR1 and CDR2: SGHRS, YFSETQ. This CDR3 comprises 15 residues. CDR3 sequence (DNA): TGCGCCAGCAGCTTGGGAGCGTCCTTGAACACTGAGGCTTTCTTT. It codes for CASSLGASLNTEAFF.

The CDR3 DNA reads as TGTGCCAGCAGAACCGGGACTAGCGGGCCTCAGTTCTTC. Its translation is CASRTGTSGPQFF. The J gene is TRBJ2-1, the V gene TRBV19; 12 nucleotides line up with TRBD2. This CDR3 has 13 residues. Germline values: CDR1 LNHDA, CDR2 SQIVND (reference sequence). J was trimmed by 13 bases and V by 9 bases; bases with no gene match: 10.

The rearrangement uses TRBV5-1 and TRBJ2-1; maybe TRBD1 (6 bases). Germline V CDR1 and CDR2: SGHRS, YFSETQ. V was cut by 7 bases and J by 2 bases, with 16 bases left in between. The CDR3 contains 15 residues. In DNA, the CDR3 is TGCGCCAGCGGGAGAGGGGGTTACCCCTACAATGAGCAGTTCTTC. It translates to CASGRGGYPYNEQFF.